This T cell receptor (beta chain) stems from a study of T cell changes during pregnancy in multiple sclerosis. TCRdb keeps only in-frame clones here, not all; method: immunoSEQ multiplex PCR. Of tens of thousands of clones listed, around 93% are singletons. The germline V and J ends were trimmed by 1 base and 3 bases, with 12 bases remaining between them. The CDR3 totals 15 residues. Germline V gene sequence: CDR1 LNHDA, CDR2 SQIVND (reference sequence). The receptor was derived from a female donor in good health, enrolled as a control in a pregnancy study. The chain uses TRBV19 and TRBJ1-1, with D perhaps TRBD1 (6 bases). Sequencing was performed on CD4+ T cells from peripheral blood mononuclear cells, taken in the third trimester of pregnancy. The CDR3 region has the DNA TGTGCCAGTAGTATAGGGGTAGGGGGTGACACTGAAGCTTTCTTT. Amino acids: CASSIGVGGDTEAFF.